Shown below are 13 T cell receptor beta chains from a single sample sequenced in a study of T cell responses to AZD1222 COVID-19 vaccine. Measured with immunoSEQ multiplex PCR; TCRdb has only the in-frame clones, and not every one. The repertoire holds some 180,000 clones, 75% to 90% seen once, with under 6.5% in the top ten. This specimen consisted of peripheral blood, obtained on day 0 of AZD1222 vaccination. The receptors here all came from an adult in good health.

In this sample, this clone turned up once. V gene TRBV3-1 (or the pseudogene TRBV3-2) combines with J gene TRBJ1-2; a possible D gene is TRBD1 (6 bases). Trimming stripped 1 base from V and 5 bases from J, with 17 bases between. The germline CDR1 and CDR2 sequences are LGHDT and YNNKEL (reference sequence). The CDR3 has 16 residues. This CDR3 reads CASSQGVQGRLYGYTF. The CDR3 nucleotides are TGTGCCAGCAGCCAAGGGGTCCAGGGGCGTCTTTATGGCTACACCTTC.

The V gene is TRBV19, the J gene TRBJ1-2; TRBD1 might be the D (6 bases). This CDR3 spans 12 amino acids. The V and J ends lost 4 bases and 3 bases respectively, with 6 bases between them. The germline V gene encodes CDR1 LNHDA and CDR2 SQIVND (reference sequence). In DNA, the CDR3 is TGTGCCAGTAGTAGGACAGACTATGGCTACACCTTC. Protein product: CASSRTDYGYTF. Combining the CDR3 with reference TRBV19 and TRBJ1-2 gives the whole variable domain DGGITQSPKYLFRKEGQNVTLSCEQNLNHDAMYWYRQDPGQGLRLIYYSQIVNDFQKGDIAEGYSVSREKKESFPLTVTSAQKNPTAFYLCASSRTDYGYTFGSGTRLTVV.

In this sample, this clone turned up a few times. The V gene is TRBV11-2, the J gene TRBJ2-3, with 9 bases that match TRBD1. With V trimmed by 4 bases and J by 8 bases, 13 bases remained unmatched. The germline gives CDR1 SGHAT, CDR2 FQNNGV. The CDR3 length is 16 residues. DNA for the CDR3: TGTGCCAGCAGCTCTACTCCGGGACAGGGTTCGGTTACGCAGTATTTT. Translated, it gives CASSSTPGQGSVTQYF.

This chain links TRBV19 with TRBJ1-3; 7 nucleotides line up with TRBD1. The CDR3 extends over 14 amino acids. The ends lost 5 bases at V and 5 bases at J; junction bases unmatched: 6. From germline, CDR1 is LNHDA and CDR2 SQIVND (reference sequence). The CDR3 here is CASSPGTERNTIYF. CDR3 nucleotides: TGTGCCAGTAGTCCCGGGACAGAAAGAAACACCATATATTTT.

This chain links TRBV4-2 with TRBJ2-7, with TRBD2 as a possible D gene (7 bases). Per germline, CDR1 LGHNA and CDR2 YNFKEQ. The length of the CDR3 is 16 residues. Deletions cut 4 bases from V and 0 bases from J, with 16 bases between. For the CDR3, the DNA is TGTGCCAGCAGCCCGGAGGGGGGGAGAAGCTCCTACGAGCAGTACTTC. It is translated as CASSPEGGRSSYEQYF.

In this sample, this clone turned up a few times. The gene calls are TRBV28 and TRBJ1-5; no firm D call. V was shortened by 2 bases and J by 9 bases, with 8 bases between the two germline ends. The germline gives CDR1 MDHEN, CDR2 SYDVKM. The CDR3 has 12 amino acids. The CDR3 protein is CASSLTAGPQHF. In DNA form, the CDR3 reads TGTGCCAGCAGTTTAACGGCCGGGCCCCAGCATTTT.

Points on this clone: This same CDR3 is encoded by further DNA sequences in the sample. This chain uses TRBV19 with TRBJ1-2, with 9 bases identical to TRBD1. The CDR3 has 13 amino acids. Germline CDR1 LNHDA, CDR2 SQIVND (reference sequence). Trimming cost V 6 bases and J 7 bases; bases outside gene matches: 6. The CDR3 here is CASSPTGGGGYTF. CDR3 DNA sequence: TGTGCCAGTAGCCCTACAGGGGGCGGTGGCTACACCTTC.

The chain links TRBV19 to TRBJ2-5; 8 positions match TRBD2. Germline CDR1 is LNHDA and CDR2 is SQIVND (reference sequence). J gave up 2 bases and V 5 bases, and 7 bases lay outside the gene matches. The CDR3 totals 15 residues. Here the CDR3 DNA reads TGTGCCAGTAGTTCCGGGAGGGGATGGCAAGAGACCCAGTACTTC. Translation gives CASSSGRGWQETQYF.

This clone was seen a handful of times. J is TRBJ2-6 and V is TRBV14; the D is unclear. The CDR3 contains 15 residues. Per germline, CDR1 SGHDN and CDR2 FVKESK. The germline V and J ends were trimmed by 4 bases and 5 bases, with 12 bases remaining between them. The CDR3 protein is CASSRRGNRANVLTF. The CDR3 DNA reads as TGTGCCAGCAGCCGTCGCGGCAATCGGGCCAACGTCCTGACTTTC. Combining the CDR3 with reference TRBV14 and TRBJ2-6 gives the whole variable domain EAGVTQFPSHSVIEKGQTVTLRCDPISGHDNLYWYRRVMGKEIKFLLHFVKESKQDESGMPNNRFLAERTGGTYSTLKVQPAELEDSGVYFCASSRRGNRANVLTFGAGSRLTVL.

The genes are TRBV27 and TRBJ1-2, with D perhaps matching TRBD1 (5 bases). Germline CDR1 and CDR2: MNHEY and SMNVEV (reference sequence). Between the trimmed V and J ends, which lost 2 bases and 2 bases, there was a span of 6 bases. The CDR3 covers 13 residues. The CDR3 sequence: CASSLAGNYGYTF. CDR3 nucleotide sequence: TGTGCCAGCAGTTTAGCAGGGAACTATGGCTACACCTTC.

The V gene is TRBV27, the J gene TRBJ1-2; unclear D gene. The V end lost 0 bases, the J end lost 1 base, and 3 bases lay between the germline ends. Germline values: CDR1 MNHEY, CDR2 SMNVEV (reference sequence). The length of the CDR3 is 13 residues. The CDR3 coding sequence is TGTGCCAGCAGTTTATCGGTTAACTATGGCTACACCTTC. Amino acid sequence: CASSLSVNYGYTF.

V is TRBV6-6 and J is TRBJ2-7; 11 bases match TRBD2. Germline V CDR1 and CDR2: MNHNY, SVGAGI (reference sequence). The length of the CDR3 is 16 residues. V gave up 2 bases and J gave up 5 bases; unmatched junction bases: 8. The CDR3 loop reads CASSYPWTSGSHEQYF. The DNA for the CDR3 is TGTGCCAGCAGTTACCCCTGGACTAGCGGGTCCCACGAGCAGTACTTC.

This clone appeared once. The V gene is TRBV18, the J gene TRBJ1-5, with D unresolved. Germline values: CDR1 KGHSH, CDR2 LQKENI. V lost 2 bases, J lost 0 bases, and 8 bases lay in between. The length of the CDR3 is 15 residues. CDR3 in DNA: TGTGCCAGCTCACCAAGTACTCTTAGCAATCAGCCCCAGCATTTT. This gives the protein CASSPSTLSNQPQHF.